The next 4 T cell receptor beta chains were all read from a single sample in a study of cytomegalovirus exposure and HLA in healthy donors. Primers: 60 Vbeta forward and 13 Jbeta reverse. Sequencing used immunoSEQ multiplex PCR; TCRdb keeps in-frame clones, though not all of them. The profile covers roughly 140,000 clones, with 79% appearing a single time and roughly 6% taken by the ten largest. The source material was PBMCs. These receptors were collected from a man in his forties or fifties in good health and CMV-seropositive.

A single count supports this clone. The chain uses TRBV10-2 and TRBJ1-2; 7 bases fit TRBD1. The CDR3 is made up of 13 amino acids. From germline, CDR1 is WSHSY and CDR2 SAAADI. With V trimmed by 6 bases and J by 13 bases, 14 bases remained unmatched. The chain's CDR3 is CASSAGPSTGLTF. DNA of the CDR3: TGCGCCAGCAGCGCGGGGCCTTCGACAGGGCTCACCTTC.

The genes are TRBV5-1 and TRBJ2-6; 7 bases line up with TRBD1. V dropped 6 bases and J dropped 0; count of bases not matched to a gene: 6. The CDR3 is made up of 16 amino acids. Germline lookup yields CDR1 SGHRS and CDR2 YFSETQ. The CDR3 region is CASKTGASSGANVLTF. For the CDR3, the DNA is TGCGCCAGCAAAACAGGGGCTAGCTCTGGGGCCAACGTCCTGACTTTC.

The V and J genes are TRBV27 and TRBJ1-2; 10 bases align to TRBD1. The ends lost 5 bases at V and 2 bases at J; junction bases unmatched: 5. CDR1 is MNHEY and CDR2 is SMNVEV in the germline V gene (reference sequence). The CDR3 is 15 residues long. The CDR3 DNA follows: TGTGCCAGCAGTACTCGGACAGGGGGAAACTATGGCTACACCTTC. Its translation is CASSTRTGGNYGYTF.

In the case of this clone: Other DNA sequences in the same sample also yield this CDR3. The V gene is TRBV5-1, the J gene TRBJ1-4, with TRBD1 as a possible D gene (5 bases). Germline-derived CDR1 and CDR2 are SGHRS and YFSETQ. V shed 0 bases and J shed 3 bases, with 9 bases lying between them. The CDR3 totals 15 residues. As DNA, the CDR3 is TGCGCCAGCAGCTTGGGGGGGGATCCTAATGAAAAACTGTTTTTT. Protein sequence: CASSLGGDPNEKLFF.